This TCR beta chain was documented in a study of cytomegalovirus exposure and HLA in healthy donors. Study-level results: The dataset shows that most TCR sequences were rare, while some public TCRs occurred in many donors.

Germline CDR1 SQVTM, CDR2 ANQGSEA. The J segment lost 5 bases and the V segment lost 3 bases, leaving 4 bases of the junction unmatched. CDR3 length: 13 residues. Remarks on this clone: The antigen is undetermined.

Both 60 Vbeta primers and 13 Jbeta primers went into the PCR. Repertoires were generated with immunoSEQ multiplex PCR, while TCRdb's copy carries only in-frame clones and drops some. The sample has roughly 160,000 clones, roughly 70% seen once; the top ten hold approximately 1.6%. This TCR was sampled from a girl under 18 in good health and CMV-seronegative. The genes are TRBV29-1 and TRBJ1-2, with 9 positions matching TRBD1. Sequences were obtained from PBMCs. The CDR3, as DNA: TGCAGCGTTGAGGGACAGGGTGGATATGGCTACACCTTC. This codes for CSVEGQGGYGYTF.